Listed below are T cell receptor beta chains from one sample, sequenced in a study of early T cells in non-severe SARS-CoV-2 infection. Via MiXCR, TCRdb re-called the 5' RACE reads, giving one row per CDR3 protein. The table records roughly 67,000 distinct CDR3 sequences, about 11% of them present only once. Material: whole blood. These receptors all stem from an adult who was a healthcare worker with PCR-confirmed SARS-CoV-2 infection or an uninfected control (not recorded which). Both conserved end residues are part of each CDR3. A D gene is named only where the DNA matches it firmly. Size is omitted from some rows. Given values are once, few, many or a class for expanded clones.

-	TRBV11-2	TRBD2	TRBJ2-3	TGTGCCAGCAGCTTAGTTCAGAGTAGCGGGAGAGTTACGCAGTATTTT	CASSLVQSSGRVTQYF
many	TRBV3-1	-	TRBJ2-1	TGTGCCAGCAGCCAAGATCTGAGACTCCTCGGGGACAATGAGCAGTTCTTC	CASSQDLRLLGDNEQFF
many	TRBV7-8	-	TRBJ2-7	TGTGCCAGCAGCTTAACCCCCTACGAGCAGTACTTC	CASSLTPYEQYF
few	TRBV28	-	TRBJ1-4	TGTGCCAGCAGTTGGTCAGGGAGGAGTGAAAAACTGTTTTTT	CASSWSGRSEKLFF
-	TRBV29-1	TRBD1	TRBJ1-1	TGCAGCGTGGCCCGGACAGGGGGGATGGCTGAAGCTTTCTTT	CSVARTGGMAEAFF
-	TRBV7-9	-	TRBJ2-1	TGTGCCGCCGAGAGGACCTACAATGAGCAGTTCTTC	CAAERTYNEQFF
-	TRBV5-6	-	TRBJ1-2	TGTGCCAGCAGGTGGACAGCTAACTATGGCTACACCTTC	CASRWTANYGYTF
few	TRBV28	TRBD2	TRBJ2-1	TGTGCCAGTACTAGCGGGAGTTCCTATGAGCAGTTCTTC	CASTSGSSYEQFF
-	TRBV20-1	-	TRBJ2-1	TGCAGTGCTGTAGGTTATGGGACCTACAATGAGCAGTTCTTC	CSAVGYGTYNEQFF
-	TRBV18	TRBD2	TRBJ2-3	TGTGCCAGCTCACCACCGGCGGGAGGTCCACACACAGATACGCAGTATTTT	CASSPPAGGPHTDTQYF
few	TRBV9	-	TRBJ1-3	TGTGCCAGCAGCGTAGGGGTGGAAAACACCATATATTTT	CASSVGVENTIYF
many	TRBV28	-	TRBJ2-4	TGTGCCAGCAGTACGGCCGGAACAGGGAAAAACATTCAGTACTTC	CASSTAGTGKNIQYF
few	TRBV5-1	TRBD2	TRBJ2-3	TGCGCCAGCAGCTTGGGGCTAGCGGGAAAAGCAGATACGCAGTATTTT	CASSLGLAGKADTQYF
few	TRBV20-1	-	TRBJ2-2	TGCAGTGCTAGCCATCTTAGCACCACCGGGGAGCTGTTTTTT	CSASHLSTTGELFF
many	TRBV4-3	-	TRBJ2-3	TGCGCCAGCAGCCAGTCCCCAGCCGTCGGGACGGGCACAGATACGCAGTATTTT	CASSQSPAVGTGTDTQYF
few	TRBV9	TRBD1	TRBJ2-7	TGTGCCAGCAGCGTAGGTGACAGGGAAAACGAGCAGTACTTC	CASSVGDRENEQYF
many	TRBV29-1	-	TRBJ2-5	TGCAGCGTTGGGGAGACCCAGTACTTC	CSVGETQYF
many	TRBV12-3/TRBV12-4	TRBD1	TRBJ1-2	TGTGCCAGCAGTTATAAGGGACAGGGGAACTATGGCTACACCTTC	CASSYKGQGNYGYTF
few	TRBV19	TRBD1	TRBJ2-7	TGTGCCAGTAGTATTGTCTCCGGCAGGGGGCTGAGAGAGCAGTACTTC	CASSIVSGRGLREQYF
many	TRBV20-1	TRBD2	TRBJ2-3	TGCAGTGCTAGAGATATGCTAGCGGGAGGGCTTAATACGCAGTATTTT	CSARDMLAGGLNTQYF
few	TRBV6-1	-	TRBJ1-2	TGTGCCAGCAGTGAAGCGCTTCGGGGAGCCTATGGCTACACCTTC	CASSEALRGAYGYTF
-	TRBV6-1	-	TRBJ1-6	TGTGCCAGCAGTGATCGGGGGGCATCCTATAATTCACCCCTCCACTTT	CASSDRGASYNSPLHF
many	TRBV6-2/TRBV6-3	-	TRBJ2-1	TGTGCCAGCAGTTGGGACACCTACAATGAGCAGTTCTTC	CASSWDTYNEQFF
-	TRBV7-8	-	TRBJ1-2	TGTGCCAGCAGCTTAGGACAGCCTACCTCCTATGGCTACACCTTC	CASSLGQPTSYGYTF
-	TRBV28	-	TRBJ2-7	TGTGCCAGCAGACCATCCGGGACCTCTCTCGGTGCGCAGTACTTC	CASRPSGTSLGAQYF
once	TRBV11-3	-	TRBJ2-1	TGTGCCAGCAGCTTCCGGGAAAGTGAGCAGTTCTTC	CASSFRESEQFF
-	TRBV5-4	TRBD1	TRBJ1-2	TGTGCCAGCAGCATACGGACAGGGGGGAACTATGGCTACACCTTC	CASSIRTGGNYGYTF
-	TRBV20-1	TRBD2	TRBJ2-1	TGCAGTGCTAGAGTGGTAGCGGGAGACAATGAGCAGTTCTTC	CSARVVAGDNEQFF
few	TRBV12-3/TRBV12-4	-	TRBJ1-6	TGTGCCAGCAGCCTTGGTCTTGGCTACTATTCACCCCTCCACTTT	CASSLGLGYYSPLHF
-	TRBV9	-	TRBJ2-3	TGTGCCAGCAGCGTAGATAGGGGTCGGGCAGATACGCAGTATTTT	CASSVDRGRADTQYF
few	TRBV27	TRBD1	TRBJ2-7	TGTGCCAGCAGTTTGCTTCCGGGACAGGGGGTTGGGGAGCAGTACTTC	CASSLLPGQGVGEQYF
-	TRBV2	-	TRBJ2-2	TGTGCCAGCAGGAGGATAGACACCGGGGAGCTGTTTTTT	CASRRIDTGELFF
-	TRBV27	-	TRBJ1-1	TGTGCCAGCAGTTTAGGGGCAGCTTCGAACACTGAAGCTTTCTTT	CASSLGAASNTEAFF
-	TRBV14	-	TRBJ2-5	TGTGCCAGCAGCCAGTTGGGAGACGGAAAAGAGACCCAGTACTTC	CASSQLGDGKETQYF
many	TRBV11-2	-	TRBJ1-5	TGTGCCAGCAGCTTGGCAGTTGGCAATCAGCCCCAGCATTTT	CASSLAVGNQPQHF
few	TRBV6-1	TRBD1	TRBJ2-1	TGTGCCAGCAGTGAAATTTTTGACAGGGGAACAGGGCTGTACAATGAGCAGTTCTTC	CASSEIFDRGTGLYNEQFF